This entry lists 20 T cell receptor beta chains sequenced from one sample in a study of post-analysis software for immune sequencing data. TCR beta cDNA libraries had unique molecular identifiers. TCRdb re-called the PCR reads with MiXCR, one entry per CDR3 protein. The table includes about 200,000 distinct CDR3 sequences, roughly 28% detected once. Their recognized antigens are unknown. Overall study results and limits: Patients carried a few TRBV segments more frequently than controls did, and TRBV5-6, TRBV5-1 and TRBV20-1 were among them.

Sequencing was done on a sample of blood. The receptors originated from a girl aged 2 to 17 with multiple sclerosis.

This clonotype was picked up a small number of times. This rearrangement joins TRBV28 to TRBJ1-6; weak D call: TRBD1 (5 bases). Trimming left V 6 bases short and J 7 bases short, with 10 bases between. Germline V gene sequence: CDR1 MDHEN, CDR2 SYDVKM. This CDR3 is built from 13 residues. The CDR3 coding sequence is TGTGCCAGCAGAGGAGGGGCAAATTCACCCCTCCACTTT. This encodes CASRGGANSPLHF.

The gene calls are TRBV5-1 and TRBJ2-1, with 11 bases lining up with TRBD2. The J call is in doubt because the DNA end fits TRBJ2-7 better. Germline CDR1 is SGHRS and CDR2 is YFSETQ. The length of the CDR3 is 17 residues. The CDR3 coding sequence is TGCGCCAGCAGCTTGGGCGCTACTAGCGGGAGAGGCAATGAGCAGTACTTC. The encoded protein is CASSLGATSGRGNEQYF.

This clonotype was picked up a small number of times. The CDR3 nucleotides are TGTGCCAGCACCCGGTTCGGACAGGGCCCCAGGGAGACCCAGTACTTC. It codes for CASTRFGQGPRETQYF. The chain joins TRBV6-1 to TRBJ2-5, with TRBD1 identical over 8 bases. The CDR3 is 16 residues long. J gave up 5 bases and V 7 bases, and 15 bases lay outside the gene matches. Germline V gives CDR1 MNHNS, CDR2 SASEGT.

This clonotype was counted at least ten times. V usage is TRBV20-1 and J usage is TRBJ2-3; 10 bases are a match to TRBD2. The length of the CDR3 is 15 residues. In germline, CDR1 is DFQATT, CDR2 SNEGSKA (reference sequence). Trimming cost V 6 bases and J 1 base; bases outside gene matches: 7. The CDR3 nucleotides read TGCAGTGCGCCCCTAGCGGGAGTGGGCACAGATACGCAGTATTTT. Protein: CSAPLAGVGTDTQYF.

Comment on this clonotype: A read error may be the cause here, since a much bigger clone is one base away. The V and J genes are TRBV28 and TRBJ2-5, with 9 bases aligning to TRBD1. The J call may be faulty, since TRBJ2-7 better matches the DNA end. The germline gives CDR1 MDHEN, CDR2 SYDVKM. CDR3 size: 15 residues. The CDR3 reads CASSPSDRGPNEQYF. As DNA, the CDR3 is TGTGCCAGCAGTCCTTCGGACAGGGGACCGAACGAGCAGTACTTC.

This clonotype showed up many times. The CDR3 spells CASSPPGTPAHKQYF. The DNA for the CDR3 is TGTGCCAGCTCACCACCGGGGACACCTGCCCACAAGCAGTACTTC. This chain links TRBV18 with TRBJ2-7; D possibly corresponds to TRBD1 (6 bases). The CDR3 runs to 15 residues. Germline V gene lookup returns CDR1 KGHSH and CDR2 LQKENI. Between the trimmed V and J ends, which lost 0 bases and 8 bases, there was a span of 17 bases.

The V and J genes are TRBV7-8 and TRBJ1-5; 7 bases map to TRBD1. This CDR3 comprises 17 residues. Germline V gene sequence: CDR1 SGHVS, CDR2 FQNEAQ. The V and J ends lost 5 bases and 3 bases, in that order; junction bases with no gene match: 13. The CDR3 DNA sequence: TGTGCCAGCAGCCTTCTACCACAGGGGACTCTCAATCAGCCCCAGCATTTT. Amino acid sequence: CASSLLPQGTLNQPQHF.

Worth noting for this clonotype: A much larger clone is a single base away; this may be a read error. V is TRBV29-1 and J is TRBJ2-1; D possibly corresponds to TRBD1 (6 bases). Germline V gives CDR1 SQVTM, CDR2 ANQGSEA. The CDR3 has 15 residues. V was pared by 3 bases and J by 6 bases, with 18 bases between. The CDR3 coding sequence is TGCAGCGTTGAGGCAATAGCGAGGGGGACCAATGAGCAGTTCTTC. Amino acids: CSVEAIARGTNEQFF.

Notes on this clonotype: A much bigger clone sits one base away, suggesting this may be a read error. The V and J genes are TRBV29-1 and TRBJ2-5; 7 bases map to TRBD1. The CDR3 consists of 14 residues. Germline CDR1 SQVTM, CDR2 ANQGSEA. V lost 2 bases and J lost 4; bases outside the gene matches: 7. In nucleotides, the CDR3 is TGCAGCGTTGAATTGTCGGCAGGGGGAGAGACCCAGTACTTC. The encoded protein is CSVELSAGGETQYF.

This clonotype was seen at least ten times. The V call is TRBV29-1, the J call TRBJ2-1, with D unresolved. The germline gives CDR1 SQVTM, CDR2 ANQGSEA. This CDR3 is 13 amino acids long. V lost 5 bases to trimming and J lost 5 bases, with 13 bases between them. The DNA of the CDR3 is TGCAGCGTTCCAGCATGGGGAAACAATGAGCAGTTCTTC. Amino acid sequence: CSVPAWGNNEQFF.

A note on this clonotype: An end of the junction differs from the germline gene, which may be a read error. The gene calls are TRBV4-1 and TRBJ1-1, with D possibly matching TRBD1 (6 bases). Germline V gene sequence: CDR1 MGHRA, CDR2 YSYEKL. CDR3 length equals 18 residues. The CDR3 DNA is TGCACCAGCAGCCAAACATTTGGACAGATCTTAATGAACACTGAAGCTTTCTTT. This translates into CTSSQTFGQILMNTEAFF.

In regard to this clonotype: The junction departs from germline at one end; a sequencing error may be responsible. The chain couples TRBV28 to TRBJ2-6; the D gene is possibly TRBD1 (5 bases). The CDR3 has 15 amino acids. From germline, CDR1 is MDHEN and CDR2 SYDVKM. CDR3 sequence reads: CASSGPVSGANVRTF. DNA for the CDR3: TGTGCCAGCAGTGGACCGGTCTCTGGGGCCAACGTCCGGACTTTC.

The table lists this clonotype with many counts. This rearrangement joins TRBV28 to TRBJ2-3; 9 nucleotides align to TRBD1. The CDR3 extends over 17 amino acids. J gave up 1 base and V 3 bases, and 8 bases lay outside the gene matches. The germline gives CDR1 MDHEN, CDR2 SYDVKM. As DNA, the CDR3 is TGTGCCAGCAGTTTTGCGTACAGGGGGCGCGGCACAGATACGCAGTATTTT. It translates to CASSFAYRGRGTDTQYF.

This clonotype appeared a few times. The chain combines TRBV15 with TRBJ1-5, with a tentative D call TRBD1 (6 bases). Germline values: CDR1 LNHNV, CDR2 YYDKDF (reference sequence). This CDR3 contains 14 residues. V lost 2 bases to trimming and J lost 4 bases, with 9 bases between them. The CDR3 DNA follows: TGTGCCACCAGCAGACGGACAGCGAATCAGCCCCAGCATTTT. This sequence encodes CATSRRTANQPQHF.

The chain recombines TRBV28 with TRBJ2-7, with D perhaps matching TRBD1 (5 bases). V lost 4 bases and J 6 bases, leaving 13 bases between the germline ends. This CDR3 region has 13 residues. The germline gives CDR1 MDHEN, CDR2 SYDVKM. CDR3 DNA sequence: TGTGCCAGCAGTTCCTACAGGATCTCCGAGCAGTACTTC. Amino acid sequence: CASSSYRISEQYF.

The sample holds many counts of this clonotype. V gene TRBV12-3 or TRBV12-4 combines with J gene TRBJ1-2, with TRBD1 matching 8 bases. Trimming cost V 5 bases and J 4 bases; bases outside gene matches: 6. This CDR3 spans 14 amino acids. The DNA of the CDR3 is TGTGCCAGCAGTCCCCGGACAGGGACCTATGGCTACACCTTC. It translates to CASSPRTGTYGYTF.

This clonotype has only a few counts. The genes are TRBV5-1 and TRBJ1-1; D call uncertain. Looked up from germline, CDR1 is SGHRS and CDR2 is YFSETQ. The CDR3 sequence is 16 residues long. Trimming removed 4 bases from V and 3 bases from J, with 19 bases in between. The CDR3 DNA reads TGCGCCAGCAGCGCCGGCCCGGGGTACGGGGACACTGAAGCTTTCTTT. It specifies CASSAGPGYGDTEAFF.

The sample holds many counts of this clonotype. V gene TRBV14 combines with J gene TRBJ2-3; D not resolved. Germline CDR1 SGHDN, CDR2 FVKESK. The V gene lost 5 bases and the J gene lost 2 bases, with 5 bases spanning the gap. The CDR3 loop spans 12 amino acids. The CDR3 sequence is CASSRVTDTQYF. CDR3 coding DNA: TGTGCCAGCAGCAGGGTCACAGATACGCAGTATTTT.

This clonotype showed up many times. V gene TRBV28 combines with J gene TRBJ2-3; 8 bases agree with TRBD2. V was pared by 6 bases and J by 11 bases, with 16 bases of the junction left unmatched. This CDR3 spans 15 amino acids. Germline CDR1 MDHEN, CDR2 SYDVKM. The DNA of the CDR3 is TGTGCCAGCAGCCGCCCGACTAGCGATGAAAATATGCAGTATTTT. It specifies CASSRPTSDENMQYF.

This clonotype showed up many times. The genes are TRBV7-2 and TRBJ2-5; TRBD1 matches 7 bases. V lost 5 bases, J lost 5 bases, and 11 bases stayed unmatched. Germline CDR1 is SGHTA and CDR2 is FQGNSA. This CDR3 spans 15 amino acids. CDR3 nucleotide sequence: TGTGCCAGCAGCCCCGAACAGGGGTGGTGGGAGACCCAGTACTTC. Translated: CASSPEQGWWETQYF.